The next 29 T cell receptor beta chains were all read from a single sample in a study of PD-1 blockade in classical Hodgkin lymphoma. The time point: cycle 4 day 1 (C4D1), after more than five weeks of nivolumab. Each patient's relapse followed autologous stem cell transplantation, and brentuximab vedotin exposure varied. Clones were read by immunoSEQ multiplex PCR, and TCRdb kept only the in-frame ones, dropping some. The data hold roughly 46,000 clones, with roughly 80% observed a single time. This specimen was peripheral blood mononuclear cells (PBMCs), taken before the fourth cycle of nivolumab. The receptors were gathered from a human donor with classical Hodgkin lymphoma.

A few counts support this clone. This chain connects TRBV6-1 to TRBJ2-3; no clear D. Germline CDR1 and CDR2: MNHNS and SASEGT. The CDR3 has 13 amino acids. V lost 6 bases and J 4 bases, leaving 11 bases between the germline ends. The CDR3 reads CASRDPGADTQYF. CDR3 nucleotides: TGTGCCAGCAGGGACCCGGGCGCAGATACGCAGTATTTT.

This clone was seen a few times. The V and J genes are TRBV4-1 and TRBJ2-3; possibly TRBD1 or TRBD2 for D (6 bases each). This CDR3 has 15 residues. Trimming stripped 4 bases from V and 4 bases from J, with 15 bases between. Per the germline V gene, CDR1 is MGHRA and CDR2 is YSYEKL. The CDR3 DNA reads TGCGCCAGCAGCCTGAGGGGGGTGGGGCCAGATACGCAGTATTTT. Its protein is CASSLRGVGPDTQYF.

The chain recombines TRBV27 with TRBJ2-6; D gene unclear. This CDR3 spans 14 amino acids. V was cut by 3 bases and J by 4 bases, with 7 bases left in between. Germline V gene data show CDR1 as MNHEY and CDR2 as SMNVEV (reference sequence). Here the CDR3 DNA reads TGTGCCAGCAGTTTCGGCTTCGGGGCCAACGTCCTGACTTTC. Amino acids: CASSFGFGANVLTF.

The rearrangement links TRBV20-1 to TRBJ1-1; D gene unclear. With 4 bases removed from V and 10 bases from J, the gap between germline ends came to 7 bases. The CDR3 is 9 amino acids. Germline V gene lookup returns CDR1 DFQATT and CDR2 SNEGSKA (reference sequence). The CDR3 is CSANGGAFF. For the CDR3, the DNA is TGCAGTGCTAATGGTGGAGCTTTCTTT.

For the CDR3, the DNA is TGTGCCAGCAGTTTTGGGGAGACCGGGGAGCTGTTTTTT. Amino acids: CASSFGETGELFF. The chain recombines TRBV27 with TRBJ2-2; tentatively, D is TRBD2 (5 bases). Per the germline V gene, CDR1 is MNHEY and CDR2 is SMNVEV (reference sequence). Trimming stripped 3 bases from V and 5 bases from J, with 7 bases between. The CDR3 loop spans 13 amino acids.

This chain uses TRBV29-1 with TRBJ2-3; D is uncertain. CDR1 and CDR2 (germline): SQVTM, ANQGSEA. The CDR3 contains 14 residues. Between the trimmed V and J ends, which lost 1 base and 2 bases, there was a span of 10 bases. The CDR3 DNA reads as TGCAGCGTTGAAGGGATCCAAATCACAGATACGCAGTATTTT. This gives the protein CSVEGIQITDTQYF.

CDR3 residues: CASRPRDSIYEQYF. DNA of the CDR3: TGTGCAAGTCGCCCGCGGGACTCCATCTACGAGCAGTACTTC. This chain joins TRBV12-2 and TRBJ2-7; the table gives TRBD2 as D, unverified against the DNA. TRBV12-2 is recorded as a pseudogene. The CDR3 is 14 residues long.

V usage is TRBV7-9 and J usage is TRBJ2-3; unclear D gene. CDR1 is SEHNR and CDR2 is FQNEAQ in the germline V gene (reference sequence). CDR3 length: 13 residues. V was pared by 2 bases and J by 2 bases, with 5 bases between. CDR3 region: CASSLQVTDTQYF. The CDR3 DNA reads TGTGCCAGCAGCTTACAGGTCACAGATACGCAGTATTTT. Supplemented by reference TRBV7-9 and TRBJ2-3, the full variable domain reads DTGVSQNPRHKITKRGQNVTFRCDPISEHNRLYWYRQTLGQGPEFLTYFQNEAQLEKSRLLSDRFSAERPKGSFSTLEIQRTEQGDSAMYLCASSLQVTDTQYFGPGTRLTVL.

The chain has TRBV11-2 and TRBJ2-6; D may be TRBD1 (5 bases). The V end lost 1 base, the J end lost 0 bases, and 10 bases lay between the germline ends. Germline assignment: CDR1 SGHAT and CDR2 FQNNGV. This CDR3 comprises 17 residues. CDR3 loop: CASSLAYRGSGANVLTF. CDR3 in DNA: TGTGCCAGCAGCTTAGCTTATAGGGGCTCTGGGGCCAACGTCCTGACTTTC.

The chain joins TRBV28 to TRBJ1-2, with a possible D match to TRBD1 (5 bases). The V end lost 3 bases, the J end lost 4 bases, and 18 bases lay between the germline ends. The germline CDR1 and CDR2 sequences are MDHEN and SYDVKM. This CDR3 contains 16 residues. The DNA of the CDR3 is TGTGCCAGCAGTTTCCCATCTCAGGGAGAGGCCTATGGCTACACCTTC. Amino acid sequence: CASSFPSQGEAYGYTF.

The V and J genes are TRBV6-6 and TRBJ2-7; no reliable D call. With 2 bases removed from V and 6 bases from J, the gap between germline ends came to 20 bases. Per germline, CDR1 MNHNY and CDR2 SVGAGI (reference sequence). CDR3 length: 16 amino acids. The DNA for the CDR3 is TGTGCCAGCAGTTACCCTTTGGGCGGTCGAAATTGCGAGCAGTACTTC. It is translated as CASSYPLGGRNCEQYF.

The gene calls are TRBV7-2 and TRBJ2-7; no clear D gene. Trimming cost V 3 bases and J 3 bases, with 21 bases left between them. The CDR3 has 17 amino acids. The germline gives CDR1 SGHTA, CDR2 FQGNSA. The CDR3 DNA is TGTGCCAGCAGCTTTTACCCCAAGGCAGCTCCAAGCTACGAGCAGTACTTC. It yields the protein CASSFYPKAAPSYEQYF.

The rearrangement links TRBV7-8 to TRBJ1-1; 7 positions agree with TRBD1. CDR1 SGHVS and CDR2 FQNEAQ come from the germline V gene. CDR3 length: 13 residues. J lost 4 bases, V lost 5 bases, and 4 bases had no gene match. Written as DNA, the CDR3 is TGTGCCAGCAGCCACAGGGGAGCCACTGAAGCTTTCTTT. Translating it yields CASSHRGATEAFF.

The chain's CDR3 is CASSLTGVDYGYTF. The CDR3 region has the DNA TGTGCCAGCAGCTTGACAGGGGTGGACTATGGCTACACCTTC. This sequence joins TRBV9 and TRBJ1-2, with 8 bases lining up with TRBD1. Germline V gives CDR1 SGDLS, CDR2 YYNGEE. Trimming took 4 bases from V and 3 from J; bases not matched to a gene: 5. CDR3 length: 14 residues.

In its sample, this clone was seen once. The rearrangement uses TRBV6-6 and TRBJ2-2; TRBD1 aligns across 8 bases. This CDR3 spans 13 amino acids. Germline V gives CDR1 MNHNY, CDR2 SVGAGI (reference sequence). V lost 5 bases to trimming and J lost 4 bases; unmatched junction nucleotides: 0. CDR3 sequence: CASSTGGTGELFF. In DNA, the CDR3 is TGTGCCAGCAGTACAGGGGGCACCGGGGAGCTGTTTTTT.

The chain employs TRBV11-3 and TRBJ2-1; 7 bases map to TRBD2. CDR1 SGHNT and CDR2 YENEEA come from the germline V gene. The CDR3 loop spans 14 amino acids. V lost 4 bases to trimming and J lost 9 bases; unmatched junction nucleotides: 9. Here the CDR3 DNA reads TGTGCCAGCAGCTCAACTAGCGAGGTGGGTGAGCAGTTCTTC. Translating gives CASSSTSEVGEQFF.

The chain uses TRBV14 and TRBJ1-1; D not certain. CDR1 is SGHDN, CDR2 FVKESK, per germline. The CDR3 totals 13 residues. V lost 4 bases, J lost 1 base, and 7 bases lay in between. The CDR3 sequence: CASSPYWNTEAFF. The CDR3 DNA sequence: TGTGCCAGCAGCCCCTATTGGAACACTGAAGCTTTCTTT.

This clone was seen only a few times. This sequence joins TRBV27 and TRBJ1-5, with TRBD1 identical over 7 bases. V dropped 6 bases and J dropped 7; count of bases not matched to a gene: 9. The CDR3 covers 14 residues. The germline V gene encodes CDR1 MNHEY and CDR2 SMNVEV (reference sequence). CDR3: CASSLDRAGQPQHF. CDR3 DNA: TGTGCCAGCAGCTTAGACAGGGCTGGACAGCCCCAGCATTTT.

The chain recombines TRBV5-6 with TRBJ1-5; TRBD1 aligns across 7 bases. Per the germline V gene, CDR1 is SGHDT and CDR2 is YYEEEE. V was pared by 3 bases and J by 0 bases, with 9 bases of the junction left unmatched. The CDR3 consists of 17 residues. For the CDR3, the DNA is TGTGCCAGCAGCTCGCGACAGGGAAAATATAGCAATCAGCCCCAGCATTTT. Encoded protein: CASSSRQGKYSNQPQHF.

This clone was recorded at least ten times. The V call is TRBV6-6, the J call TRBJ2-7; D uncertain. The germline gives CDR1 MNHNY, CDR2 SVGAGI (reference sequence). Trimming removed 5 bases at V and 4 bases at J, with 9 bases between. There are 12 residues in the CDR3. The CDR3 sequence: CASSKSGYEQYF. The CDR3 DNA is TGTGCCAGCAGTAAAAGTGGTTACGAGCAGTACTTC.

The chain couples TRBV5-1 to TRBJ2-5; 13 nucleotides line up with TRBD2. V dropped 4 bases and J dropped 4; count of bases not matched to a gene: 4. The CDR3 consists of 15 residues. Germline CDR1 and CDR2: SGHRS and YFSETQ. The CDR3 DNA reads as TGCGCCAGCAGCGAAGGACTAGCGGGAGCAGAGACCCAGTACTTC. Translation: CASSEGLAGAETQYF.

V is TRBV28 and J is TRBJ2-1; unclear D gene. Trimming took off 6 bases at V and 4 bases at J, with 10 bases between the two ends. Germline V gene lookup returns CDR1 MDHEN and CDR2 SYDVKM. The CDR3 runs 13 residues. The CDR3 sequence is CASSLDGYNEQFF. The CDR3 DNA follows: TGTGCCAGCAGCCTCGACGGTTACAATGAGCAGTTCTTC. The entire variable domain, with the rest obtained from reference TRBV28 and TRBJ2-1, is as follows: DVKVTQSSRYLVKRTGEKVFLECVQDMDHENMFWYRQDPGLGLRLIYFSYDVKMKEKGDIPEGYSVSREKKERFSLILESASTNQTSMYLCASSLDGYNEQFFGPGTRLTVL.

The CDR3 spells CASSSGLAGGQGGIQYF. CDR3 DNA sequence: TGTGCCAGCAGCTCGGGACTAGCGGGAGGACAGGGAGGCATTCAGTACTTC. V usage is TRBV11-3 and J usage is TRBJ2-4; 15 positions agree with TRBD2. The CDR3 loop spans 17 amino acids. V shed 4 bases and J 9 bases; nucleotides not matched to a gene: 10. CDR1 and CDR2 from the germline V gene are SGHNT and YENEEA.

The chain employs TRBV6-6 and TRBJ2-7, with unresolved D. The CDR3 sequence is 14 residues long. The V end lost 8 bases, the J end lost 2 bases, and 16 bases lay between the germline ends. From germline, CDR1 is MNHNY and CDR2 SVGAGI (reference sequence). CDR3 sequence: CASLGRKETYEQYF. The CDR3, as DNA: TGTGCCAGCTTAGGCCGGAAGGAAACCTACGAGCAGTACTTC.

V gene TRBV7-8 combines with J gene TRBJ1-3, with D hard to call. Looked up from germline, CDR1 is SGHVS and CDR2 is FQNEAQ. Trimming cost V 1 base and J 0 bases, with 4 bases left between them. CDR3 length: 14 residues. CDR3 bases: TGTGCCAGCAGCTTAGGGGGCTCTGGAAACACCATATATTTT. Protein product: CASSLGGSGNTIYF.

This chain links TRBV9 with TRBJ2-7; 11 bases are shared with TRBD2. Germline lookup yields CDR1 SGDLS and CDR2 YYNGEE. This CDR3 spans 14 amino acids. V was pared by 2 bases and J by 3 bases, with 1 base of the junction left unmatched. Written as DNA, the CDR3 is TGTGCCAGCAGCGTGACTAGCGGGAACTACGAGCAGTACTTC. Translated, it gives CASSVTSGNYEQYF.

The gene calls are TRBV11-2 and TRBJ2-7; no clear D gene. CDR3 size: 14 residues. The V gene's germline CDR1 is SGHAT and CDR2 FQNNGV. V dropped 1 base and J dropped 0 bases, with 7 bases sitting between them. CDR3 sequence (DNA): TGTGCCAGCAGCTTAGTGGTATCCTCCTACGAGCAGTACTTC. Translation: CASSLVVSSYEQYF.

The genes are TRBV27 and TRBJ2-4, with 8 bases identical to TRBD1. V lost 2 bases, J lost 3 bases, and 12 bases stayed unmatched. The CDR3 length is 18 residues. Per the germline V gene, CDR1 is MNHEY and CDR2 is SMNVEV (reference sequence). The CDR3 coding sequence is TGTGCCAGCAGTTTAAGGACAGGGCGGGTTTCTGGCAAAAACATTCAGTACTTC. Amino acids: CASSLRTGRVSGKNIQYF.

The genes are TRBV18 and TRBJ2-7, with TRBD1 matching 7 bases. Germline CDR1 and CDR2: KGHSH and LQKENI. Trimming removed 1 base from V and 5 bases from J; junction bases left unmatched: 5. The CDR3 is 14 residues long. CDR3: CASSPRGQENEQYF. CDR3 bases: TGTGCCAGCTCACCACGAGGACAGGAGAACGAGCAGTACTTC.